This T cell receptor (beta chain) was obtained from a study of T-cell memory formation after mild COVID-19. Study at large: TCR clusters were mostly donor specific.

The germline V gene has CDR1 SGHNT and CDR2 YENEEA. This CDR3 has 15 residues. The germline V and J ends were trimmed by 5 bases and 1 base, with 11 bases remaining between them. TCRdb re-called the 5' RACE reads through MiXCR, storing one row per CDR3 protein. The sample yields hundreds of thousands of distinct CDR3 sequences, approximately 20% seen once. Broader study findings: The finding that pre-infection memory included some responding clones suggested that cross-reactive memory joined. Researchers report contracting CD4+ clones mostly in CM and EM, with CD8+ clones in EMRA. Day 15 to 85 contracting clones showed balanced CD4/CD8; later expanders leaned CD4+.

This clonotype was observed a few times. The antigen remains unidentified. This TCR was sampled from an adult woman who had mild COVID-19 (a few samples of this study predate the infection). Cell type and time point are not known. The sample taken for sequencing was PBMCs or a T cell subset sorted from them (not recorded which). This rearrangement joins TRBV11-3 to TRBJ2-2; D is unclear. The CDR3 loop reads CASSLGALNTGELFF. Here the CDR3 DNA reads TGTGCCAGCAGCCTTGGTGCTCTGAACACCGGGGAGCTGTTTTTT.